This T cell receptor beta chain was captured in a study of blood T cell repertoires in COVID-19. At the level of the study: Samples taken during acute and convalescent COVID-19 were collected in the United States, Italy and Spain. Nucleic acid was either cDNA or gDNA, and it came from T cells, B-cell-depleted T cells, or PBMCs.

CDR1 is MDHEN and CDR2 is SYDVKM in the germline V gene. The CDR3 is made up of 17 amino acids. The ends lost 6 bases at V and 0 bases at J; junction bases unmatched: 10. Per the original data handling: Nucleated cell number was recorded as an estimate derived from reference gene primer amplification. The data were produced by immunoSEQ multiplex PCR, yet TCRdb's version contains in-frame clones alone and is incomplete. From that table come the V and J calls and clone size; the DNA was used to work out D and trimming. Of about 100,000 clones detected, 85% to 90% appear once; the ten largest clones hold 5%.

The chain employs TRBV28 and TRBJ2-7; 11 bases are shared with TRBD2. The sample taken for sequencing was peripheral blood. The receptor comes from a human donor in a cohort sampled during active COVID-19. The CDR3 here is CASRGGLAAIVSYEQYF. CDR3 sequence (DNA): TGTGCCAGCAGGGGGGGACTAGCGGCAATTGTCTCCTACGAGCAGTACTTC.